The 21 T cell receptor beta chains in this list originate from one sample, sequenced in a study of radiotherapy plus CTLA-4 blockade in lung cancer (dated by TCRdb to about 2018). The method was the immunoSEQ multiplex PCR assay. TCRdb retrieved this table from immuneACCESS and kept in-frame rearrangements only. Not all clones are present; in checked studies, unresolved V genes account for under half, and no reason is known for the remainder. The sample records about 97,000 clones, approximately 72% of which are singletons. Of the sample, approximately 2.6% falls within the top ten clones. The input for sequencing was peripheral blood, taken from a patient treated with radiotherapy plus ipilimumab. The receptors originated from a human donor with non-small cell lung cancer who had a partial response to radiotherapy plus ipilimumab. Some clones in this sample may be carry-over from other donors' samples.

This sequence joins TRBV7-2 and TRBJ1-1; TRBD1 aligns across 10 bases. The CDR3 consists of 16 residues. The V segment lost 5 bases and the J segment 5 bases; nucleotides outside the gene matches: 11. CDR1 is SGHTA and CDR2 is FQGNSA in the germline V gene. CDR3 DNA sequence: TGTGCCAGCAGCCACCGACAGGGGGCGCGGGGAACTGAAGCTTTCTTT. This sequence encodes CASSHRQGARGTEAFF. The complete variable domain, with remaining parts taken from reference TRBV7-2 and TRBJ1-1, reads GAGVSQSPSNKVTEKGKDVELRCDPISGHTALYWYRQSLGQGLEFLIYFQGNSAPDKSGLPSDRFSAERTGGSVSTLTIQRTQQEDSAVYLCASSHRQGARGTEAFFGQGTRLTVV.

This clone appeared a single time. The chain combines TRBV9 with TRBJ2-5; 7 bases align to TRBD2. The CDR3 totals 15 residues. Germline CDR1 reads SGDLS; CDR2 reads YYNGEE. The V segment lost 3 bases and the J segment 1 base; nucleotides outside the gene matches: 6. CDR3 residues: CASSGSGLVQETQYF. In DNA, the CDR3 is TGTGCCAGCAGCGGGTCAGGACTAGTCCAAGAGACCCAGTACTTC.

This clone is labeled as medium-sized. For the CDR3, the DNA is TGTGCCAGTGGGGCACTAGCGGGCCCCCTTTACGAGCAGTACTTC. It is translated as CASGALAGPLYEQYF. The chain employs TRBV19 and TRBJ2-7, with TRBD2 matching 9 bases. The V gene's germline CDR1 is LNHDA and CDR2 SQIVND (reference sequence). The junction had 12 bases not matched to a gene; V was cut back by 8 bases and J by 4 bases. The CDR3 extends over 15 amino acids.

This chain joins TRBV19 and TRBJ2-7, with a possible D match to TRBD2 (5 bases). Germline loops: CDR1 LNHDA, CDR2 SQIVND (reference sequence). This CDR3 has 14 residues. V lost 5 bases and J lost 3, with 14 bases in between. The CDR3 nucleotides are TGTGCCAGTAGTGTTGGACCGGGGAACTACGAGCAGTACTTC. Translated, it gives CASSVGPGNYEQYF.

CDR3 bases: TGTGCCAGCAGCCCCGACACCATGAACACTGAAGCTTTCTTT. Translating gives CASSPDTMNTEAFF. The chain uses TRBV7-9 and TRBJ1-1, with D unresolved. Germline V gene lookup returns CDR1 SEHNR and CDR2 FQNEAQ (reference sequence). Trimming stripped 5 bases from V and 0 bases from J, with 10 bases between. The CDR3 is made up of 14 amino acids. The full variable domain, rest sourced from reference TRBV7-9 and TRBJ1-1, is DTGVSQNPRHKITKRGQNVTFRCDPISEHNRLYWYRQTLGQGPEFLTYFQNEAQLEKSRLLSDRFSAERPKGSFSTLEIQRTEQGDSAMYLCASSPDTMNTEAFFGQGTRLTVV.

The rearrangement links TRBV11-2 to TRBJ1-4; the match to TRBD1 covers 9 bases. The CDR3 has 14 residues. CDR1 and CDR2 (germline): SGHAT, FQNNGV. V shed 6 bases, J shed 6 bases, and the junction held 5 bases outside the gene matches. Written as DNA, the CDR3 is TGTGCCAGCAGATCCTGGACAGGGGATGAAAAACTGTTTTTT. Translating gives CASRSWTGDEKLFF.

The V gene is TRBV5-6, the J gene TRBJ2-6; D remains unclear. The V end lost 0 bases, the J end lost 1 base, and 5 bases lay between the germline ends. The CDR3 sequence is 15 residues long. CDR1 and CDR2 (germline): SGHDT, YYEEEE. The CDR3 bases are TGTGCCAGCAGCTTGGTTATATCTGGGGCCAACGTCCTGACTTTC. Translation: CASSLVISGANVLTF.

J is TRBJ2-5 and V is TRBV14; D uncertain. The CDR3 covers 15 residues. With 1 base removed from V and 4 bases from J, the gap between germline ends came to 13 bases. Germline CDR1 reads SGHDN; CDR2 reads FVKESK. CDR3 sequence (DNA): TGTGCCAGCAGCCAAGGCCTGGTCTATGGAGAGACCCAGTACTTC. This gives the protein CASSQGLVYGETQYF.

The chain's CDR3 is CASSYGTSGGYEQYF. In nucleotides, the CDR3 is TGTGCCAGCAGTTATGGGACTAGCGGTGGGTACGAGCAGTACTTC. The chain employs TRBV27 and TRBJ2-7, with 11 bases identical to TRBD2. The CDR3 totals 15 residues. Germline V gene data show CDR1 as MNHEY and CDR2 as SMNVEV (reference sequence). Trimming removed 4 bases from V and 4 bases from J; junction bases left unmatched: 6.

The chain combines TRBV9 with TRBJ2-3; 8 bases are a match to TRBD2. There are 16 residues in the CDR3. The V segment lost 0 bases and the J segment 4 bases; nucleotides outside the gene matches: 7. Looked up from germline, CDR1 is SGDLS and CDR2 is YYNGEE. CDR3 DNA: TGTGCCAGCAGCGTAGCCGGGAGGGCCAATTCAGATACGCAGTATTTT. This codes for CASSVAGRANSDTQYF.

The chain carries TRBV6-6 and TRBJ2-5; D is perhaps TRBD2 (6 bases). Germline V gene sequence: CDR1 MNHNY, CDR2 SVGAGI (reference sequence). The CDR3 runs to 14 residues. Trimming took off 6 bases at V and 5 bases at J, with 16 bases between the two ends. DNA of the CDR3: TGTGCCAGCAGGCCGACTAGGAACGGGGAGACCCAGTACTTC. Translating gives CASRPTRNGETQYF.

The chain has TRBV7-9 and TRBJ2-1; tentative D call: TRBD2 (6 bases). Germline CDR1 is SEHNR and CDR2 is FQNEAQ (reference sequence). The CDR3 runs to 12 residues. V was clipped by 5 bases and J by 11 bases, with 13 bases between them. The CDR3 nucleotides read TGTGCCAGCAGCCCGGCGGGACCGCAGCAGTTCTTC. Protein sequence: CASSPAGPQQFF.

The chain links TRBV27 to TRBJ2-6, with D perhaps matching TRBD1 (6 bases). The V and J ends lost 5 bases and 0 bases respectively, with 11 bases between them. Germline CDR1 MNHEY, CDR2 SMNVEV (reference sequence). The CDR3 covers 16 residues. This chain's CDR3 is CASSLQGISGANVLTF. CDR3 DNA: TGTGCCAGCAGTCTCCAGGGGATCTCTGGGGCCAACGTCCTGACTTTC.

This clone was picked up a small number of times. J is TRBJ2-1 and V is TRBV7-3; the D is unclear. This CDR3 has 12 amino acids. CDR1 and CDR2 from the germline V gene are SGHTA and FQGTGA. The ends were cut back, 5 bases at V and 14 bases at J, with 16 bases in the middle. In nucleotides, the CDR3 is TGTGCCAGCAGCCCCCGTTACGAGGAAAAGTTCTTC. Protein: CASSPRYEEKFF.

This rearrangement joins TRBV27 to TRBJ2-7; TRBD1 matches 7 bases. Germline V gene sequence: CDR1 MNHEY, CDR2 SMNVEV (reference sequence). The CDR3 contains 15 residues. V lost 6 bases to trimming and J lost 5 bases; unmatched junction nucleotides: 13. CDR3 bases: TGTGCCAGCAGGAGAGGGGACAGCCGTCACCACGAGCAGTACTTC. The encoded protein is CASRRGDSRHHEQYF.

The V and J genes are TRBV2 and TRBJ2-1; 15 bases fit TRBD2. CDR3 length: 17 amino acids. Germline loops: CDR1 SNHLY, CDR2 FYNNEI. V was pared by 8 bases and J by 7 bases, with 12 bases of the junction left unmatched. The CDR3, as DNA: TGTGCCAGCTGCCGCGGACTAGCGGGAGGGCCAGGGAATGAGCAGTTCTTC. Its protein product is CASCRGLAGGPGNEQFF.

V and J are TRBV5-1 and TRBJ2-5, with a weak D call TRBD1 (5 bases). The J call may be mistaken, given a closer DNA end match to TRBJ2-7. Germline V gene data show CDR1 as SGHRS and CDR2 as YFSETQ. The CDR3 totals 13 residues. In nucleotides, the CDR3 is TGCGCCAGCAGCTCGACAGTAGATTACGAGCAGTACTTC. Encoded protein: CASSSTVDYEQYF.

This clone was picked up a small number of times. J is TRBJ1-2 and V is TRBV6-5; the match to TRBD1 covers 8 bases. The trim removed 1 base at V and 4 bases at J, leaving 5 bases unmatched. The CDR3 runs to 15 residues. Per germline, CDR1 MNHEY and CDR2 SVGAGI. CDR3 residues: CASSYLGTGIYGYTF. The CDR3 DNA is TGTGCCAGCAGTTACTTGGGGACAGGCATCTATGGCTACACCTTC.

The rearrangement links TRBV4-2 to TRBJ2-2; a possible D gene is TRBD1 (7 bases). The V gene's germline CDR1 is LGHNA and CDR2 YNFKEQ. V lost 4 bases and J 7 bases, leaving 16 bases between the germline ends. The CDR3 is 15 residues long. The CDR3 spells CASSRPRGADGELFF. CDR3 coding DNA: TGTGCCAGCAGCCGCCCCAGGGGGGCTGACGGGGAGCTGTTTTTT.

In its sample, this clone was seen a few times. The chain has TRBV4-3 and TRBJ1-1; the D is unclear. V lost 5 bases and J 5 bases, leaving 12 bases between the germline ends. Germline assignment: CDR1 LGHNA and CDR2 YSLEER. The CDR3 loop spans 13 amino acids. DNA of the CDR3: TGCGCCAGCAGCAAGATGGGAGATACTGAAGCTTTCTTT. This sequence encodes CASSKMGDTEAFF.

V gene TRBV13 combines with J gene TRBJ2-1, with 9 nucleotides matching TRBD1. The CDR3 spans 15 residues. V lost 7 bases to trimming and J lost 7 bases; unmatched junction nucleotides: 11. Germline-derived CDR1 and CDR2 are PRHDT and FYEKMQ (reference sequence). The CDR3 protein is CASTNGDRVSNEQFF. DNA of the CDR3: TGTGCCAGCACGAACGGGGACAGGGTTTCAAATGAGCAGTTCTTC.